This TCR beta chain came from a study of cytomegalovirus exposure and HLA in healthy donors. For the study at large: Of a few hundred genotyped donors, 81% grouped in the Caucasian-associated ancestry cluster. Whole-study findings and limits: For most TCR beta V segments, an earlier analysis put the productive rate at about 90% or about 30% of the time. Several V segments, TRBV6-2 and TRBV6-3 among them, could not be told apart and were dropped.

Germline V lookup: CDR1 SEHNR, CDR2 FQNEAQ (reference sequence). CDR3 length equals 15 residues. The trim removed 3 bases at V and 6 bases at J, leaving 7 bases unmatched. This PCR relied on a set of 60 Vbeta primers and 13 Jbeta primers. The assay was immunoSEQ multiplex PCR, and TCRdb's table has in-frame clones only and misses some. This table holds 150,000 to 200,000 clones, over 60% found once. A remark on this clone: Antigen: not known.

The TCR sequence derives from a girl aged 5-17 years in good health and CMV-seronegative. The gene calls are TRBV7-9 and TRBJ2-1; 8 bases line up with TRBD2. Specimen: PBMCs. In DNA, the CDR3 is TGTGCCAGCAGCTTTCCCGGGGGGGGCGGCAATGAGCAGTTCTTC. Protein product: CASSFPGGGGNEQFF.